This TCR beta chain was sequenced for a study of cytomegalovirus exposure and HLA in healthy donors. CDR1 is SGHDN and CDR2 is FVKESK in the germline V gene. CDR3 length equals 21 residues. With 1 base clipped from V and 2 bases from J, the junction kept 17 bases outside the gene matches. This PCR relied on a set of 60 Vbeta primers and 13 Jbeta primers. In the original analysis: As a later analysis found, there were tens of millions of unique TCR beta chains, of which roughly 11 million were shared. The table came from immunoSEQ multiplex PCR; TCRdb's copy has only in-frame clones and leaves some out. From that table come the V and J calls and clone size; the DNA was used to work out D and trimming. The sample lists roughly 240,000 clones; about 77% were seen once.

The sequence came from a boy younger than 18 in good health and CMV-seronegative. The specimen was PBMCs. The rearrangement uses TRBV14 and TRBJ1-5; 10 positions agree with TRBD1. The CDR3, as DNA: TGTGCCAGCAGCCAAGTAGGTAGTATGGGGACAGGGGACGAGGGCAATCAGCCCCAGCATTTT. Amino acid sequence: CASSQVGSMGTGDEGNQPQHF.